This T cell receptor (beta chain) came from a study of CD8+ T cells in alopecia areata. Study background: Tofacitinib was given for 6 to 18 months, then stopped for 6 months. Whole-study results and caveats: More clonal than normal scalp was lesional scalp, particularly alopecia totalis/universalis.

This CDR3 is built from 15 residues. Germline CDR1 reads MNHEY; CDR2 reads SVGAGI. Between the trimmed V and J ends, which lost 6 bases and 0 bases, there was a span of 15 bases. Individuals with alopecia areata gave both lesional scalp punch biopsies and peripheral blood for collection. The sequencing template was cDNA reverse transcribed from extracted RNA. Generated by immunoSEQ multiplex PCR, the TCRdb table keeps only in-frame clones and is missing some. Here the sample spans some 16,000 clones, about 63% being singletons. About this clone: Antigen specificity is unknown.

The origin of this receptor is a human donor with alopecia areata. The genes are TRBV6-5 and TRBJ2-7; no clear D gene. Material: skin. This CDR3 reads CASSLFAGSSYEQYF. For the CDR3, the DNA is TGTGCCAGCAGCCTCTTCGCAGGCAGCTCCTACGAGCAGTACTTC.